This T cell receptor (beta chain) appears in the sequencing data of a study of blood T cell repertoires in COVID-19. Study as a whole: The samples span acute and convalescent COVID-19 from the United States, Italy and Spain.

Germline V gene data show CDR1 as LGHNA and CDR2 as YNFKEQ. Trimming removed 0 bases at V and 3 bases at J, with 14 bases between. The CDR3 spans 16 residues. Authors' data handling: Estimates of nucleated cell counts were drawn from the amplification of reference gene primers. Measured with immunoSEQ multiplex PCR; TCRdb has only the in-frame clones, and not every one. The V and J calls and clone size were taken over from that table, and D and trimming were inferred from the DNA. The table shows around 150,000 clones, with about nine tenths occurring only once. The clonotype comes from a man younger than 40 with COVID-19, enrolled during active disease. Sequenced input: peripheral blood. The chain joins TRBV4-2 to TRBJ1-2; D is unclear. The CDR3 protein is CASSQDLGLLYYGYTF. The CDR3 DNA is TGTGCCAGCAGCCAAGATCTAGGTCTGCTCTACTATGGCTACACCTTC.